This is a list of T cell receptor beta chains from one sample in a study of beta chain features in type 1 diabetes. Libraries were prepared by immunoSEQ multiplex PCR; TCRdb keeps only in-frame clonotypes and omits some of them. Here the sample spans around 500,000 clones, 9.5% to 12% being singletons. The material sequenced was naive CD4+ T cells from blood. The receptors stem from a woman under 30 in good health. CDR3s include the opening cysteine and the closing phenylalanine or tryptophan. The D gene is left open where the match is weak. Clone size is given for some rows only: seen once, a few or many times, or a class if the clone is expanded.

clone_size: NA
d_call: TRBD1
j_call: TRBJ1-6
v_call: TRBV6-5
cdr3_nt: TGTGCCAGCAGTAGGGGACAGGGTGGAAATTCACCCCTCCACTTT
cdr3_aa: CASSRGQGGNSPLHF

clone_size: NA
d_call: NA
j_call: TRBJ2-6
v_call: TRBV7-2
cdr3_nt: TGTGCCAGCAGCGTTGGCGGGGCCCTCCACTCTGGGGCCAACGTCCTGACTTTC
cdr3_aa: CASSVGGALHSGANVLTF

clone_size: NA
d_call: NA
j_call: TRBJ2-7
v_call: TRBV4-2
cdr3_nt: TGTGCCAGCAGCCGTCAGGCCCGGGACCCGGAGGCCTACGAGCAGTACTTC
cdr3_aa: CASSRQARDPEAYEQYF

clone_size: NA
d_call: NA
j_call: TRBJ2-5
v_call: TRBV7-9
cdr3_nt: TGTGCCAGCAGCTCCGGACCCCCGATGAGGACCCAGTACTTC
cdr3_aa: CASSSGPPMRTQYF

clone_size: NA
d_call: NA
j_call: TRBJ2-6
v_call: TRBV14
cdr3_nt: TGTGCCAGCAGCCAACTTTGGGTTTCTGGGGCCAACGTCCTGACTTTC
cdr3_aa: CASSQLWVSGANVLTF

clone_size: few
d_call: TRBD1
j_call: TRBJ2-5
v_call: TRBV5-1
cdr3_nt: TGCGCCAGCAGCTGGATGGGACAGGGGGTCTTGGAGACCCAGTACTTC
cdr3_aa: CASSWMGQGVLETQYF

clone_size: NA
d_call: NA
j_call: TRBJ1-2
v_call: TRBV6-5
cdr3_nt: TGTGCCAGCATAAAGGGTAATAACTATGGCTACACCTTC
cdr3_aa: CASIKGNNYGYTF

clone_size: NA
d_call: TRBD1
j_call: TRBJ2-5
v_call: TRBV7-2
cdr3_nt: TGTGCCAGTCTAGACAGGGTAGGAGAGACCCAGTACTTC
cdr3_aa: CASLDRVGETQYF

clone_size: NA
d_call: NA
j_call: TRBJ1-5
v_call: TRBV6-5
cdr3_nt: TGTGCCACCCAAAGGGGGGATCAGCCCCAGCATTTT
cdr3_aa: CATQRGDQPQHF

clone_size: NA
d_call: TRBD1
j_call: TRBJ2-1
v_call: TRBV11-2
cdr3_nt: TGTGCCAGCAGCACAAGGACAGGGCCCTACAATGAGCAGTTCTTC
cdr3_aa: CASSTRTGPYNEQFF

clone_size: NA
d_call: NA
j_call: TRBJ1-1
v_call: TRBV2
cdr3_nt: TGTGCCAGCAGGGCGGGGACGGTAAACACTGAAGCTTTCTTT
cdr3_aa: CASRAGTVNTEAFF

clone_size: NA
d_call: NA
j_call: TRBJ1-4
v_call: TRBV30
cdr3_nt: TGTGCCTGGAGTGTAGGTGAAAAACTGTTTTTT
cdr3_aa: CAWSVGEKLFF

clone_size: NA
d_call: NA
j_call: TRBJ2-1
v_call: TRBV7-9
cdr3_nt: TGTGCCAGCAGCTTGGGAACTTCTTCCTACAATGAGCAGTTCTTC
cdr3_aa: CASSLGTSSYNEQFF

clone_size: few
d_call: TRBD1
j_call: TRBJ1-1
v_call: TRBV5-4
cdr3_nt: TGTGCCAGCAGCCCAGGACAGGGTAACACTGAAGCTTTCTTT
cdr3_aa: CASSPGQGNTEAFF

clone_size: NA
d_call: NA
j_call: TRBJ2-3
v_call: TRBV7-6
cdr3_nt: TGTGCCAGCAGCGGCCGGGCCGGGGTCACAGATACGCAGTATTTT
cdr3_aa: CASSGRAGVTDTQYF

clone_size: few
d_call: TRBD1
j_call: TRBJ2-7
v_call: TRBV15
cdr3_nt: TGTGCCACCAGCAAATCAGCGACAGGGTCAGGGTACGAGCAGTACTTC
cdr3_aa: CATSKSATGSGYEQYF

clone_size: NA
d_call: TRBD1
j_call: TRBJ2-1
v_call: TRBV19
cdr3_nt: TGTGCCAGTAGCTCCTGGACAGGGAACTCCAATGAGCAGTTCTTC
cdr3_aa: CASSSWTGNSNEQFF

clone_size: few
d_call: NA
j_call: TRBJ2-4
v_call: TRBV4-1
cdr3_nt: TGCGCCAGCAGCCGGGGGGCGGCCAAAAACATTCAGTACTTC
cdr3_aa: CASSRGAAKNIQYF

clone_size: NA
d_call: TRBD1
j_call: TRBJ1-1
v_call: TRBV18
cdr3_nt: TGTGCCAGCTCCCGACAGGGGGCTAACACTGAAGCTTTCTTT
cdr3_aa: CASSRQGANTEAFF

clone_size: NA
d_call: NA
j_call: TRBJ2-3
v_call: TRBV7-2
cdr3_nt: TGTGCCAGCAGCTTAGCCCGAGATACGCAGTATTTT
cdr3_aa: CASSLARDTQYF

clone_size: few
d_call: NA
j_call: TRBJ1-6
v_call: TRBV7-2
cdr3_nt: TGTGCCACCAAAGGTGGGGATTTGGGTTCACCCCTCCACTTT
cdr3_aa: CATKGGDLGSPLHF

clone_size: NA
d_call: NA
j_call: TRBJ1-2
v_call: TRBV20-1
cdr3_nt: TGCAGTGCTAGACGGGGCTGGGGCTACACCTTC
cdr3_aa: CSARRGWGYTF